These 25 T cell receptor beta chains share one sample of origin, sequenced in a study of blood T cell repertoires in COVID-19. Sequencing used immunoSEQ multiplex PCR; TCRdb keeps in-frame clones, though not all of them. The table shows about 270,000 clones, with 65% to 85% occurring only once. The sample taken for sequencing was peripheral blood. These receptors originate from a human donor with COVID-19, enrolled during active disease. The donor label of this sample is uncertain.

V usage is TRBV5-1 and J usage is TRBJ1-1, with 8 bases identical to TRBD1. Germline V lookup: CDR1 SGHRS, CDR2 YFSETQ. The CDR3 consists of 14 residues. V lost 1 base, J lost 3 bases, and 2 bases stayed unmatched. CDR3 bases: TGCGCCAGCAGCTTGCAACAGGGGGACACTGAAGCTTTCTTT. This codes for CASSLQQGDTEAFF.

The V gene is TRBV27, the J gene TRBJ2-1, with 15 bases matching TRBD2. Germline CDR1 reads MNHEY; CDR2 reads SMNVEV (reference sequence). The trim removed 6 bases at V and 9 bases at J, leaving 6 bases unmatched. The CDR3 is 15 residues long. The CDR3, as DNA: TGTGCCAGCAGGGCGGGGGGACTAGCGGGAGGTGAGCAGTTCTTC. It yields the protein CASRAGGLAGGEQFF.

Comment on this clone: An end of the junction differs from the germline gene, which may be a read error. V gene TRBV7-7 combines with J gene TRBJ2-1; unclear D gene. The CDR3 is 14 residues long. Germline V gene lookup returns CDR1 SSHAT and CDR2 FNYEAQ (reference sequence). The CDR3 reads CASSSGPGSDEQFF. DNA of the CDR3: TGTGCTAGCAGCTCTGGGCCTGGCTCAGATGAGCAGTTCTTC.

This clone appeared a single time. This clone may be a read error of a much larger clone one base away. Other nucleotide sequences in the sample specify the same CDR3. V gene TRBV7-2 combines with J gene TRBJ2-3, with TRBD2 matching 8 bases. The CDR3 is 15 residues long. Trimming cost V 1 base and J 4 bases; bases outside gene matches: 4. In germline, CDR1 is SGHTA, CDR2 FQGNSA. The CDR3 is CASSLDRGGADTQYF. CDR3 sequence (DNA): TGTGCCAGCAGCTTAGATCGGGGGGGGGCAGATACGCAGTATTTT.

The genes are TRBV18 and TRBJ1-1, with 7 bases matching TRBD1. The CDR3 sequence is 14 residues long. V shed 4 bases and J 1 base; nucleotides not matched to a gene: 3. Germline V lookup: CDR1 KGHSH, CDR2 LQKENI. CDR3 sequence reads: CASSRDSKNTEAFF. The CDR3 nucleotides read TGTGCCAGCTCACGGGACAGTAAGAACACTGAAGCTTTCTTT.

The rearrangement uses TRBV7-2 and TRBJ1-2, with D possibly TRBD1 on 5 matching bases. Trimming took off 0 bases at V and 8 bases at J, with 13 bases between the two ends. Germline V gene lookup returns CDR1 SGHTA and CDR2 FQGNSA. The CDR3 covers 14 residues. In DNA, the CDR3 is TGTGCCAGCAGCTTAGCGCCCGGGGGAGGGGGCTACACCTTC. Translated: CASSLAPGGGGYTF.

This chain uses TRBV5-1 with TRBJ1-2; 7 bases align to TRBD1. CDR1 SGHRS and CDR2 YFSETQ come from the germline V gene. The CDR3 runs 15 residues. Trimming took 4 bases from V and 4 from J; bases not matched to a gene: 10. The CDR3 nucleotides are TGCGCCAGCAGCCTACAGGGGTCCACGTCCTATGGCTACACCTTC. This sequence encodes CASSLQGSTSYGYTF.

This clone has only a few counts. The chain employs TRBV19 and TRBJ2-5; a possible D gene is TRBD2 (6 bases). This CDR3 region has 16 residues. V lost 1 base and J lost 5, with 17 bases in between. CDR1 and CDR2 from the germline V gene are LNHDA and SQIVND (reference sequence). CDR3 sequence reads: CASSIGEDNLRETQYF. CDR3 DNA sequence: TGTGCCAGTAGTATAGGGGAGGACAACCTCCGGGAGACCCAGTACTTC.

The J gene is TRBJ1-4, the V gene TRBV10-3; a possible D gene is TRBD1 (5 bases). The germline V gene encodes CDR1 ENHRY and CDR2 SYGVKD. V dropped 3 bases and J dropped 0 bases, with 14 bases sitting between them. The CDR3 is made up of 17 amino acids. CDR3 nucleotide sequence: TGTGCCATCAGTGAACACCAGGGCGGAACAACTAATGAAAAACTGTTTTTT. It codes for CAISEHQGGTTNEKLFF.

This clone has only one observation. The chain has TRBV27 and TRBJ1-4; TRBD1 matches 9 bases. The CDR3 is 14 amino acids. CDR1 and CDR2 (germline): MNHEY, SMNVEV (reference sequence). The V segment lost 5 bases and the J segment 10 bases; nucleotides outside the gene matches: 8. The CDR3 loop is CASSTGGGIGKLFF. The DNA of the CDR3 is TGTGCCAGCAGTACAGGGGGCGGTATCGGAAAACTGTTTTTT.

V is TRBV5-1 and J is TRBJ2-3; 8 bases align to TRBD2. CDR3 length: 17 amino acids. The germline V gene encodes CDR1 SGHRS and CDR2 YFSETQ. Losses at the gene ends were 4 bases for V and 1 base for J; bases not matched to a gene: 11. DNA of the CDR3: TGCGCCAGCAGCCTAAGGGGTCGGGAGGGACGCACAGATACGCAGTATTTT. This gives the protein CASSLRGREGRTDTQYF.

This chain joins TRBV7-8 and TRBJ2-2, with 11 nucleotides matching TRBD2. Germline V CDR1 and CDR2: SGHVS, FQNEAQ. The CDR3 spans 16 residues. V lost 5 bases, J lost 8 bases, and 10 bases stayed unmatched. The CDR3 DNA follows: TGTGCCAGCAGCCCCTTTAGCGGGAGGGCCGGAGGGGAGCTGTTTTTT. Amino acids: CASSPFSGRAGGELFF.

This rearrangement joins TRBV27 to TRBJ2-3, with TRBD2 matching 9 bases. With 1 base clipped from V and 4 bases from J, the junction kept 9 bases outside the gene matches. The CDR3 totals 17 residues. Looked up from germline, CDR1 is MNHEY and CDR2 is SMNVEV (reference sequence). The chain's CDR3 is CASSLWGRTSAPDTQYF. In nucleotides, the CDR3 is TGTGCCAGCAGTTTATGGGGGAGGACTAGCGCCCCAGATACGCAGTATTTT.

The chain uses TRBV5-1 and TRBJ2-1, with 14 bases identical to TRBD2. V shed 5 bases and J 8 bases; nucleotides not matched to a gene: 3. The CDR3 spans 14 residues. Germline assignment: CDR1 SGHRS and CDR2 YFSETQ. The CDR3 loop reads CASRGLAGADEQFF. In nucleotides, the CDR3 is TGCGCCAGCAGGGGACTAGCGGGAGCGGATGAGCAGTTCTTC.

This rearrangement joins TRBV6-1 to TRBJ1-2, with D hard to call. Trimming removed 1 base at V and 4 bases at J, with 13 bases between. This CDR3 is 15 amino acids long. CDR1 MNHNS and CDR2 SASEGT come from the germline V gene. CDR3 in DNA: TGTGCCAGCAGTGAAGGCCAAGAGCGATTCTATGGCTACACCTTC. It encodes CASSEGQERFYGYTF.

The chain combines TRBV6-2 or TRBV6-3 with TRBJ2-2, with D tentatively TRBD1 (6 bases). V lost 2 bases and J 5 bases, leaving 21 bases between the germline ends. The CDR3 has 18 amino acids. Per germline, CDR1 MNHEY and CDR2 SVGEGT. CDR3 loop: CASSYDRPVARGTGELFF. In nucleotides, the CDR3 is TGTGCCAGCAGTTACGACCGACCTGTAGCGAGGGGGACCGGGGAGCTGTTTTTT.

In its sample, this clone was seen once. The chain carries TRBV6-5 and TRBJ1-2; 10 nucleotides agree with TRBD1. The CDR3 length is 15 residues. In germline, CDR1 is MNHEY, CDR2 SVGAGI. After removal of 6 bases from V and 4 bases from J, the junction contained 8 bases not matched to a gene. CDR3 protein: CASSSRTGGGYGYTF. The CDR3 nucleotides are TGTGCCAGCAGCTCCCGGACAGGGGGAGGCTATGGCTACACCTTC.

To note about this clone: One junction end disagrees with the germline gene, perhaps due to a read error. This chain joins TRBV7-3 and TRBJ1-5; D not certain. The CDR3 contains 12 residues. Germline loops: CDR1 SGHTA, CDR2 FQGTGA. CDR3 in amino acids: CASTLLGQPQHF. The DNA of the CDR3 is TGTGCCAGCACCTTACTAGGTCAGCCCCAGCATTTT.

The rearrangement uses TRBV11-3 and TRBJ2-7; possibly TRBD2 for D (5 bases). CDR3 size: 14 residues. CDR1 is SGHNT, CDR2 YENEEA, per germline. V shed 1 base and J shed 1 base, with 8 bases lying between them. The CDR3 reads CASSLGRVSYEQYF. CDR3 bases: TGTGCCAGCAGCTTAGGGCGGGTTTCCTACGAGCAGTACTTC. The whole variable domain, filled in from reference TRBV11-3 and TRBJ2-7, reads EAGVVQSPRYKIIEKKQPVAFWCNPISGHNTLYWYLQNLGQGPELLIRYENEEAVDDSQLPKDRFSAERLKGVDSTLKIQPAELGDSAVYLCASSLGRVSYEQYFGPGTRLTVT.

The V and J genes are TRBV6-4 and TRBJ2-1; D is unclear. This CDR3 is built from 15 residues. Trimming removed 0 bases at V and 0 bases at J, with 6 bases between. Germline CDR1 and CDR2: MRHNA and SNTAGT. CDR3 DNA: TGTGCCAGCAGTGACTCTCGGAGCTCCTACAATGAGCAGTTCTTC. It codes for CASSDSRSSYNEQFF.

The CDR3 here is CASNSPRDYKNIQYF. The CDR3, as DNA: TGTGCCAGCAACTCCCCCCGGGACTACAAAAACATTCAGTACTTC. This sequence joins TRBV28 and TRBJ2-4; 7 bases fit TRBD2. The V gene's germline CDR1 is MDHEN and CDR2 SYDVKM. With 7 bases clipped from V and 3 bases from J, the junction kept 9 bases outside the gene matches. The CDR3 has 15 residues.

The chain links TRBV6-5 to TRBJ1-1; D not resolved. Germline CDR1 and CDR2: MNHEY and SVGAGI. Trimming pared 10 bases from V and 6 bases from J, leaving 15 bases between. The CDR3 is made up of 12 amino acids. CDR3 DNA sequence: TGTGCCACCGAGACCGGCGGGGCTGAAGCTTTCTTT. It is translated as CATETGGAEAFF.

The genes are TRBV20-1 and TRBJ2-3; TRBD2 matches at 9 bases. The CDR3 is made up of 11 amino acids. With V trimmed by 8 bases and J by 5 bases, 2 bases remained unmatched. Germline values: CDR1 DFQATT, CDR2 SNEGSKA (reference sequence). The CDR3 nucleotides read TGCAGTCCGACTAGCGGAGATACGCAGTATTTT. It yields the protein CSPTSGDTQYF.

The chain links TRBV18 to TRBJ2-3; a possible D gene is TRBD2 (6 bases). Trimming stripped 3 bases from V and 1 base from J, with 11 bases between. Germline values: CDR1 KGHSH, CDR2 LQKENI. This CDR3 has 15 residues. CDR3 region: CASSPWPGGTDTQYF. CDR3 nucleotides: TGTGCCAGCTCACCTTGGCCGGGGGGCACAGATACGCAGTATTTT.

The chain links TRBV7-8 to TRBJ1-4, with unresolved D. The ends were cut back, 2 bases at V and 4 bases at J, with 11 bases in the middle. Germline CDR1 is SGHVS and CDR2 is FQNEAQ. This CDR3 contains 15 residues. CDR3 in amino acids: CASSLRGSYNEKLFF. CDR3 bases: TGTGCCAGCAGCTTACGTGGCAGTTATAATGAAAAACTGTTTTTT.